This T cell receptor (beta chain) was obtained from a study of blood T cell repertoires in COVID-19. Study overall: Italy, Spain and the United States were the sources of the convalescent and acute COVID-19 samples.

CDR1 is MNHEY and CDR2 is SVGAGI in the germline V gene. The V gene lost 5 bases and the J gene lost 12 bases, with 11 bases spanning the gap. This CDR3 spans 11 amino acids. Assay used: immunoSEQ multiplex PCR; TCRdb lists only in-frame clones, some missing. The repertoire includes 100,000 or so clones, roughly 79% of them detected once, and less than 11% sits in the top ten. The sequenced sample was peripheral blood. This TCR came from a human donor in a cohort sampled during active COVID-19. The chain couples TRBV6-5 to TRBJ1-5; D gene ambiguous. The CDR3 coding sequence is TGTGCCAGCAGTAAATCCGCGGTCCAGCATTTT. It encodes CASSKSAVQHF.